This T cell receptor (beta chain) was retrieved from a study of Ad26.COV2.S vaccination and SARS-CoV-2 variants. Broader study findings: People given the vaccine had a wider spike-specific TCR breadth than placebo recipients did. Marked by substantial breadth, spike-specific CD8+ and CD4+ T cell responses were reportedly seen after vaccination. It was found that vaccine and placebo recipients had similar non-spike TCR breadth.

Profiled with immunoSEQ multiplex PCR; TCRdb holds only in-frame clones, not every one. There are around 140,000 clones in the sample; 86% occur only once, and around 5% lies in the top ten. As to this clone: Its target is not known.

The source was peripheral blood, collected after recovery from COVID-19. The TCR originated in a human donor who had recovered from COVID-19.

CDR3 in DNA: TGTGCCAGCAGTCCCCGCCCCTTGACGGTGAACACTGAAGCTTTCTTT. Its protein product is CASSPRPLTVNTEAFF. The chain couples TRBV27 to TRBJ1-1; no reliable D call. Germline lookup yields CDR1 MNHEY and CDR2 SMNVEV (reference sequence). Trimming removed 5 bases at V and 0 bases at J, with 16 bases between. This CDR3 is built from 16 residues.